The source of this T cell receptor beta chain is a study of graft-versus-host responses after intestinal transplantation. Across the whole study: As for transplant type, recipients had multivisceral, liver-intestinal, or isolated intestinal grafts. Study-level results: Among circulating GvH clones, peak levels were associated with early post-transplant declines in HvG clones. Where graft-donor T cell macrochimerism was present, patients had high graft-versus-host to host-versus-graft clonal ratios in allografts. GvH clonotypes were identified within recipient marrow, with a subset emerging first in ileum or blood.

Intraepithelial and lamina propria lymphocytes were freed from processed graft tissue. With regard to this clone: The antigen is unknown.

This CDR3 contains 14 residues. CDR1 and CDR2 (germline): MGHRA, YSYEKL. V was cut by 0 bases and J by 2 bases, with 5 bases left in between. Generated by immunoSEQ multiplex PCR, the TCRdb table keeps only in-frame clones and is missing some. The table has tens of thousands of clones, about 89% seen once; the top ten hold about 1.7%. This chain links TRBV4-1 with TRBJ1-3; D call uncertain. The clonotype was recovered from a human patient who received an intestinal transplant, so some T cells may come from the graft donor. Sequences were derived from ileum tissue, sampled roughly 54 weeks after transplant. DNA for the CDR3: TGCGCCAGCAGCCAAGATCCCGCTGGAAACACCATATATTTT. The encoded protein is CASSQDPAGNTIYF.